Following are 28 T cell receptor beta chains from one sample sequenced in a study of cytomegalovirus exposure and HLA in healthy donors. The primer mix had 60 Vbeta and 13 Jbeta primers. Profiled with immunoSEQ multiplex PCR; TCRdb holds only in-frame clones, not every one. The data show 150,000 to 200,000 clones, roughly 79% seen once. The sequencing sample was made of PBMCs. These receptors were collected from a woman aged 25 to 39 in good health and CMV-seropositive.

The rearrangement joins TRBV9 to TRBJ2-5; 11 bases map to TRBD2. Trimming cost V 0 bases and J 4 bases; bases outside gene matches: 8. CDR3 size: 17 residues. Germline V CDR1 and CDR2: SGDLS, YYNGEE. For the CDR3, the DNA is TGTGCCAGCAGCGTAGTAGGTCTAGCGGGGGGATTAGAGACCCAGTACTTC. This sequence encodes CASSVVGLAGGLETQYF.

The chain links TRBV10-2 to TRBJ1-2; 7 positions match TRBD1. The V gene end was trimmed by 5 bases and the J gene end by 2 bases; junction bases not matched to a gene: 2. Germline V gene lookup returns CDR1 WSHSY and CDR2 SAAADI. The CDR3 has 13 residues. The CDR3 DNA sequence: TGCGCCAGCAGTAGACAGGGAAACTATGGCTACACCTTC. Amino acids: CASSRQGNYGYTF.

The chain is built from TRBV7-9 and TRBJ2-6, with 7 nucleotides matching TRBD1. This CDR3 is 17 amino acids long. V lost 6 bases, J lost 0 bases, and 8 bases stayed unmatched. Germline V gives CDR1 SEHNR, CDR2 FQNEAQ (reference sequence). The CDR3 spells CASRSRGQSSGANVLTF. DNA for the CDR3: TGTGCCAGCAGGAGTCGGGGACAGAGCTCTGGGGCCAACGTCCTGACTTTC.

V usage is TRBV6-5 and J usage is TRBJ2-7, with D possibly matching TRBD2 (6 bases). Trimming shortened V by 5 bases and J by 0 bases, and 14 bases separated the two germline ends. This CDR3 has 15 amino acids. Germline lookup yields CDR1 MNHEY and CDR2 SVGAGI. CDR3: CASSGNRDSSYEQYF. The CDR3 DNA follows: TGTGCCAGCAGTGGAAACCGGGACTCCTCCTACGAGCAGTACTTC.

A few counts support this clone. CDR3 amino acids: CASSFRFDGGLGEQFF. DNA of the CDR3: TGTGCCAGCAGTTTTAGGTTTGACGGGGGGCTTGGTGAGCAGTTCTTC. The rearrangement joins TRBV27 to TRBJ2-1; weak D call: TRBD2 (7 bases). Trimming stripped 3 bases from V and 9 bases from J, with 21 bases between. The CDR3 runs 16 residues. Germline V gene lookup returns CDR1 MNHEY and CDR2 SMNVEV (reference sequence).

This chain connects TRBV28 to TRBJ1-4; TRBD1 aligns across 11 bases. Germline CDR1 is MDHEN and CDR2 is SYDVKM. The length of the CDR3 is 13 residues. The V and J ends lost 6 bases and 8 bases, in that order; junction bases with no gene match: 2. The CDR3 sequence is CASRDRGREKLFF. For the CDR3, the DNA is TGTGCCAGCAGGGACAGGGGGCGAGAAAAACTGTTTTTT.

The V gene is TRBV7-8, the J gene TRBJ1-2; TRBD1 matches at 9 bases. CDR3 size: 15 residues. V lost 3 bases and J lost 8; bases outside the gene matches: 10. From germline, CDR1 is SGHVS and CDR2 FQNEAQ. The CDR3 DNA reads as TGTGCCAGCAGCTTGGGATCGACAGGGGGTAGGGGCTACACCTTC. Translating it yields CASSLGSTGGRGYTF.

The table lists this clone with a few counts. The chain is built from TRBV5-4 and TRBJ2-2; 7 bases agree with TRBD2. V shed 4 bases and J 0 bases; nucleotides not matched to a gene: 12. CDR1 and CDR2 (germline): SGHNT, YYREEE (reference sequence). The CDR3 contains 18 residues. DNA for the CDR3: TGTGCCAGCAGCGGGGGGGTAGTGGGGAGAGCGAACACCGGGGAGCTGTTTTTT. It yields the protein CASSGGVVGRANTGELFF.

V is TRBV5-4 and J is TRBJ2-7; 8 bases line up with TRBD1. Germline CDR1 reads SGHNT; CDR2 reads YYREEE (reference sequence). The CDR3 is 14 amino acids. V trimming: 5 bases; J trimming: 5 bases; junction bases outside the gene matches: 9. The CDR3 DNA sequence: TGTGCCAGCAGATATGACAGGGGAAGGGACGAGCAGTACTTC. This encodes CASRYDRGRDEQYF.

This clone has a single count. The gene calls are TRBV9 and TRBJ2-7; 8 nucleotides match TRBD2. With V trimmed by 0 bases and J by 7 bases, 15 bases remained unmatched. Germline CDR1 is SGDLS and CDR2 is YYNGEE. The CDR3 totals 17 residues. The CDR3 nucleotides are TGTGCCAGCAGCGTAGATCAGCCGGGAGGGCCTTTGGGGGAGCAGTACTTC. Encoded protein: CASSVDQPGGPLGEQYF.

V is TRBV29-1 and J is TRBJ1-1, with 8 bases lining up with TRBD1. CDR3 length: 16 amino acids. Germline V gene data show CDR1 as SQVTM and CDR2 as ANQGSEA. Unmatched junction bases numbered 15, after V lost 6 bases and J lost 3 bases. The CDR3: CSVQMTTGASDTEAFF. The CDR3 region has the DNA TGCAGCGTCCAAATGACGACAGGGGCAAGCGACACTGAAGCTTTCTTT.

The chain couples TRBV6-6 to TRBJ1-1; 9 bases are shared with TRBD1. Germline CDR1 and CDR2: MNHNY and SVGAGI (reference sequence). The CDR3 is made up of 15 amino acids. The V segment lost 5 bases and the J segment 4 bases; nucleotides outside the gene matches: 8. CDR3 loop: CASSGTGSLTTEAFF. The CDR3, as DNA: TGTGCCAGCAGTGGGACAGGGAGTTTGACCACTGAAGCTTTCTTT.

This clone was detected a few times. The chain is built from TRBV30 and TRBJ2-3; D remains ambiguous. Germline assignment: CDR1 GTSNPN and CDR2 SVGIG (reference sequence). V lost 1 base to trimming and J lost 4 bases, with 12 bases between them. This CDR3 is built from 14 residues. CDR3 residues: CAWSGGRRADTQYF. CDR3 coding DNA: TGTGCCTGGAGTGGAGGTCGACGGGCAGATACGCAGTATTTT.

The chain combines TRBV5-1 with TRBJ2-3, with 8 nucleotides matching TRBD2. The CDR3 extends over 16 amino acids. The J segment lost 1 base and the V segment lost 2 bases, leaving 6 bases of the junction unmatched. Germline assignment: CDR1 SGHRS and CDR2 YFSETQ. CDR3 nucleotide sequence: TGCGCCAGCAGCTTATATCAGGGACTAGGCACAGATACGCAGTATTTT. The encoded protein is CASSLYQGLGTDTQYF.

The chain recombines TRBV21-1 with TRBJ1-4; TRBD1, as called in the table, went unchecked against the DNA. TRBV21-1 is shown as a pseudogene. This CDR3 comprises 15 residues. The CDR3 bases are TGTGCCAGCAGAATTAGGGGCGCAACTAATGAAAAACTGTTTTTT. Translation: CASRIRGATNEKLFF.

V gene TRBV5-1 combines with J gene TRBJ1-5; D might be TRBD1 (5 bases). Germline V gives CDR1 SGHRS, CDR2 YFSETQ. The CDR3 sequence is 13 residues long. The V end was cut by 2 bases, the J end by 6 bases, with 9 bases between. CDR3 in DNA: TGCGCCAGCAGCTTAGGGGAGGCTCAGCCCCAGCATTTT. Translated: CASSLGEAQPQHF. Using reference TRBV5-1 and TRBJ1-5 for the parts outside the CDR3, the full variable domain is KAGVTQTPRYLIKTRGQQVTLSCSPISGHRSVSWYQQTPGQGLQFLFEYFSETQRNKGNFPGRFSGRQFSNSRSEMNVSTLELGDSALYLCASSLGEAQPQHFGDGTRLSIL.

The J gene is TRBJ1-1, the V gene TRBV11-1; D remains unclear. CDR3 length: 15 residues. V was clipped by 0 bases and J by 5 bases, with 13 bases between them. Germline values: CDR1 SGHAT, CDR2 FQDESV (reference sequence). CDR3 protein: CASSLALSRETEAFF. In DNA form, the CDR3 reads TGTGCCAGCAGCTTAGCTTTAAGCCGGGAAACTGAAGCTTTCTTT.

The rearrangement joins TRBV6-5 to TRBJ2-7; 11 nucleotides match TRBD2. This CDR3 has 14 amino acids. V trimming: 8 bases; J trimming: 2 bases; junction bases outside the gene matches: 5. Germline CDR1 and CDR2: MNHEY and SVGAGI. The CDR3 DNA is TGTGCCAGCCACCCACTAGCGGGAGCCTACGAGCAGTACTTC. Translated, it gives CASHPLAGAYEQYF.

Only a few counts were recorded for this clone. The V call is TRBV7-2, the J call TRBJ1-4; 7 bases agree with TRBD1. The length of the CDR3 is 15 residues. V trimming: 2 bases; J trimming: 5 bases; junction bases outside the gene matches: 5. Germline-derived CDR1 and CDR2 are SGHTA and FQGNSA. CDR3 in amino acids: CASSLRGLGNEKLFF. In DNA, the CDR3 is TGTGCCAGCAGCTTAAGGGGGCTTGGGAATGAAAAACTGTTTTTT. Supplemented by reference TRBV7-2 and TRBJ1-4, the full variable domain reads GAGVSQSPSNKVTEKGKDVELRCDPISGHTALYWYRQSLGQGLEFLIYFQGNSAPDKSGLPSDRFSAERTGGSVSTLTIQRTQQEDSAVYLCASSLRGLGNEKLFFGSGTQLSVL.

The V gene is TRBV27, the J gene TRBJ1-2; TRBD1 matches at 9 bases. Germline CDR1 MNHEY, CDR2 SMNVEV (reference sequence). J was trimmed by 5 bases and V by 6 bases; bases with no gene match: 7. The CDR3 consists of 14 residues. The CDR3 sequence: CASSPTGGRYGYTF. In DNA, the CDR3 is TGTGCCAGCAGCCCGACAGGGGGGAGATATGGCTACACCTTC.

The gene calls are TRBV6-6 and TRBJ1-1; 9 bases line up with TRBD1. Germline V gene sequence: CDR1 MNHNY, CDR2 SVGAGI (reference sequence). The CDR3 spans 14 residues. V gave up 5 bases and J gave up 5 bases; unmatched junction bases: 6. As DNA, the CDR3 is TGTGCCAGCAGTAAGGACAGGGGAAGAACTGAAGCTTTCTTT. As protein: CASSKDRGRTEAFF.

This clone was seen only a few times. The CDR3 here is CASSEMVATGPGGYTF. The CDR3 DNA sequence: TGCGCCAGCAGTGAGATGGTCGCGACAGGGCCTGGAGGCTACACCTTC. The chain combines TRBV10-1 with TRBJ1-2; the match to TRBD1 covers 7 bases. This CDR3 region has 16 residues. CDR1 WNHNN and CDR2 SYGVQD come from the germline V gene (reference sequence). The V segment lost 2 bases and the J segment 8 bases; nucleotides outside the gene matches: 14.

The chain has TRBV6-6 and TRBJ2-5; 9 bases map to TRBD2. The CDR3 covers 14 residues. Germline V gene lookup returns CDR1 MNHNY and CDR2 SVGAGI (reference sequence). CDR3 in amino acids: CAVAGATYQETQYF. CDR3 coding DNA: TGTGCGGTAGCGGGGGCCACGTACCAAGAGACCCAGTACTTC.

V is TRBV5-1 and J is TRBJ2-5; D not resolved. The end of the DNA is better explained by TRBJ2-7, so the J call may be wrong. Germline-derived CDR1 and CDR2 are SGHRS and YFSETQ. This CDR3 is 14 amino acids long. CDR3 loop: CASSLTLNDYEQYF. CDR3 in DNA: TGCGCCAGCAGCTTGACTCTAAATGACTACGAGCAGTACTTC.

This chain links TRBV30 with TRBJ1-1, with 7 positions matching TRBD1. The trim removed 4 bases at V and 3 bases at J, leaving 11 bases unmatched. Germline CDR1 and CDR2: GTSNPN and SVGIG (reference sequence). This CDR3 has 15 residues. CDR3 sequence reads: CAWIRQGTGDTEAFF. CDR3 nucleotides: TGTGCCTGGATTAGACAGGGTACGGGAGACACTGAAGCTTTCTTT.

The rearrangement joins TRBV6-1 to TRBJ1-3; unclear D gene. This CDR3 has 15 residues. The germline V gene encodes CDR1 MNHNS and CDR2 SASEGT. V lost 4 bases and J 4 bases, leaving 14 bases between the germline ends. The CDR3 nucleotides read TGTGCCAGCAGTGCGATGTCAGGTCCCGGAAACACCATATATTTT. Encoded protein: CASSAMSGPGNTIYF.

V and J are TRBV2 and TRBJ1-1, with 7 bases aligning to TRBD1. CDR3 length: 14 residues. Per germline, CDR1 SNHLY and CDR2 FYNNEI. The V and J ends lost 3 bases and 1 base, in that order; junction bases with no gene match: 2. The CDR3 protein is CASSDRDRNTEAFF. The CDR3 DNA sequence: TGTGCCAGCAGTGACCGGGACAGGAACACTGAAGCTTTCTTT.

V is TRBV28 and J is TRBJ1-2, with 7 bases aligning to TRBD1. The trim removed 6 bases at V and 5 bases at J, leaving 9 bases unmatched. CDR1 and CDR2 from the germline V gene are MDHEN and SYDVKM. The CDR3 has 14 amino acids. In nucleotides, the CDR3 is TGTGCCAGCAGCCGAACAGGGGAAGGTTATGGCTACACCTTC. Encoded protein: CASSRTGEGYGYTF.